This T cell receptor beta chain was observed in a study of EBV T-cell therapy then PD-1 blockade in nasopharyngeal carcinoma. CDR1 SGHRS and CDR2 YFSETQ come from the germline V gene. This CDR3 has 16 amino acids. V shed 1 base and J shed 3 bases, with 17 bases lying between them. Concerning this clone: The target antigen is unknown.

Profiled with immunoSEQ multiplex PCR; TCRdb holds only in-frame clones, not every one. The sample lists roughly 20,000 clones, roughly 84% occurring once. The sample's treatment: AdE1-LMPpoly-expanded autologous EBV-specific T-cell therapy followed by anti-PD-1 nivolumab. The J gene is TRBJ2-7, the V gene TRBV5-1; D remains unclear. This receptor was obtained from a man aged 35 to 55 with nasopharyngeal carcinoma. The sample here was CD8+ T cells from blood, taken at roughly day 35 from a patient whose treatment included autologous EBV-specific T cells and nivolumab. CDR3 in DNA: TGCGCCAGCAGCTTGATTGGGGAATTAGCTGTCTACGAGCAGTACTTC. Protein product: CASSLIGELAVYEQYF.